The sequence of this T cell receptor beta chain was determined in a study of T cells expressing NK-cell markers. Overall study: In sorted CD3+CD56+NKG2C+, CD3+CD56+NKG2C- and CD3+CD56-NKG2C+ T cells, TCR beta repertoires were obtained.

Germline CDR1 and CDR2: MNHEY and SVGEGT. The CDR3 contains 15 residues. One entry per CDR3 protein, without DNA, is what TCRdb gives after re-calling the 5' RACE reads. This table holds 350,000 to 500,000 distinct CDR3 sequences. Notes on this clonotype: Its target is not known.

Study results and caveats: One observes that, in several donors, these clonotypes were also the leading ones within the CD3+CD56-NKG2C+ fraction. Of CD8+ T cells, roughly 1.0-7.0% belonged to dominant NKG2C+ clonotypes in roughly six donors.

Source material: blood T cells: a sorted CD56 or NKG2C T cell subset, CD4+ or CD8+ T cells, or bulk PBMC T cells (not recorded which). The source of this sequence is a woman aged 18 to 75 in good health. The chain employs TRBV6-2 or TRBV6-3 and TRBJ1-2. CDR3 in amino acids: CASSIQTESNYGYTF.